This record looks at one T cell receptor (beta chain) sequence and its context. At least ten counts were recorded for this clonotype. Which antigen it targets is not known. The sample holds no much larger clone one base away, and base qualities are not on file. The CDR3 numbers 17 residues from cysteine through phenylalanine. Only the CDR3 part of the read is kept: 51 bases, read in frame from the first base. According to the germline V gene (reference sequence), CDR1 reads MNHNY and CDR2 reads SVGAGI. V ends up 0 bases short and J 2 bases short, with an unmatched junction base count of 5. TCR beta CDR3 regions were amplified from RNA transcripts. The TCR CDR3 was subjected to a first round of RT-PCR using the HTBI primer set and the Qiagen OneStep RT-PCR kit. Libraries were constructed in a second round of multiplex PCR, after which size selection and purification were carried out. Paired-end sequencing of the libraries was performed with 100 bp reads on an Illumina HiSeq2000. On the authors' methods: SOAPnuke was used to process the raw data, with reads discarded if the reads contained adapters or uncalled bases, had a mean Phred below 15, or lacked an exact constant-primer or identifier match. COPE v1.2.5 was used to merge high-quality paired reads, and clonotypes were defined as unique nucleotide sequences. MiTCR v1.1 was used to align clonotypes to the IMGT TRBV, TRBD and TRBJ reference segments. Only V-J combinations with frequency above 0.0001, covering roughly 99% of repertoires, were analysed. A TCS score was defined as the ratio between F50 (clonal expansion) and ExV (chaos), using BLOSUM62-based TCRdist between CDR3 peptides within each V-J. Welch's t-statistics and random forest reduced around 550 V-J features to 13, which were used in a naive Bayes classifier (R e1071). The raw public data were reprocessed by TCRdb itself: fastp quality trimming at Q25, MiXCR clonotype calling, in-frame beta chains only. When rows share a CDR3 protein, they turn into one entry using the most common DNA and genes. V and J calls and clone size were set by TCRdb, not the authors. The sample table holds about 180,000 distinct CDR3 sequences, of which about 18% were seen once. The ten most abundant clones make up 25% to 30% of the sample.

This sample is part of a study of T cells in Graves' hyperthyroidism and ophthalmopathy (dated by TCRdb to between 2018 and 2020). Regarding the complete study: Peripheral blood was sampled at the time of initial diagnosis, prior to any treatment. The paper describes TCR Vbeta CDR3 sequencing of 135 peripheral blood samples, made up of fewer than 50 ophthalmopathy patients, roughly 72 hyperthyroidism patients and approximately 17 progressor patients. Whether ophthalmopathy could be predicted prospectively was tested in an independent validation cohort made up of under 20 hyperthyroidism patients plus 17 patients who later progressed to ophthalmopathy. TCR V-J signatures able to tell the groups apart were searched for in a discovery cohort of around 95 patients, of whom more than 40 had Graves' ophthalmopathy and 57 had stable Graves' hyperthyroidism. In addition, the study compared T-cell repertoires in thyroid tissue and in blood from roughly 6 Graves' hyperthyroidism patients. Following sampling, methimazole starting at 30 mg daily was given to hyperthyroidism patients, and high-dose intravenous methylprednisolone was given to ophthalmopathy patients. The roughly 100 discovery patients were randomly divided into training and test sets at a 7:3 ratio.

Stable Graves' hyperthyroidism was defined as no progression to ophthalmopathy during 18 months of follow-up. Hyperthyroidism patients were newly diagnosed, with disease duration under 2 months, and aged 18 to 65 years. Patients with uncontrolled infections, other autoimmune diseases, pregnancy or lactation were excluded. Diagnoses were based on clinical symptoms, serum thyroxine and TRAb, thyroid ultrasound and orbital computed tomography. PBMCs were isolated from 7.5 to 10 ml of fresh peripheral blood by Ficoll-Paque density gradient centrifugation. Trizol reagent was used to extract total RNA, and RNA quality was then checked on an Agilent 2100 Bioanalyzer. Broad study findings and their caveats: Ophthalmopathy was separated from stable hyperthyroidism by a 13 V-J signature model, with just over 85% sensitivity and about 81% specificity obtained in cross-validation and 80%/75% obtained in testing. Most expanded thyroid clonotypes (frequency above 0.001) were also found in blood, which suggests that blood repertoires may mirror thyroid immune responses. Sample size was not statistically predetermined, and investigators were not blinded to group allocation. In validation, the model predicted progression to ophthalmopathy with 55% to 71% sensitivity and 72% to 85% specificity, a median of around six months before onset.

The V and J segments used are TRBV6-6 and TRBJ1-2; 11 bases in the junction line up with TRBD1. This clonotype originated in a woman aged 45-60 years with Graves' hyperthyroidism. Material: blood. The DNA sequence is TGTGCCAGCAGTTACTCCTGGACAGGGGGCATCAACTATGGCTACACCTTC. The encoded protein is CASSYSWTGGINYGYTF.